This T cell receptor beta chain was captured in a study of blood T cell repertoires in COVID-19. Study-wide context: The United States, Italy and Spain supplied acute and convalescent COVID-19 samples. PBMCs, B-cell-depleted T cells, or T cells provided the cDNA or gDNA that made up the material.

Data came from immunoSEQ multiplex PCR; TCRdb stores just in-frame clones and leaves some out. The sample carries about 210,000 clones, just under 85% recorded once. V was clipped by 2 bases and J by 3 bases; unmatched bases: 8. Germline V gives CDR1 LNHDA, CDR2 SQIVND (reference sequence). The CDR3 has 17 amino acids. The sequenced sample was peripheral blood. This sequence joins TRBV19 and TRBJ2-1; TRBD2 agrees at 9 bases. The TCR was taken from a woman in her forties or fifties with active or convalescent COVID-19. The CDR3 sequence is CASSITLYSGSYNEQFF. CDR3 DNA sequence: TGTGCCAGTAGTATAACCCTCTATAGCGGGAGCTACAATGAGCAGTTCTTC.